This T cell receptor (beta chain) was captured in a study of memory CD4+ T cells and cytomegalovirus serostatus. Findings and caveats of the study: Suggested: most of the CMV-linked TCR signature lies in CD4+ memory cells.

CDR3 length equals 11 residues. CDR1 is GTSNPN, CDR2 SVGIG, per germline (reference sequence). The germline V and J ends were trimmed by 1 base and 4 bases, with 5 bases remaining between them. Authors' methods: Out-of-frame sequences were removed, leaving 2,204,828 distinct TCRbeta sequences. TCRdb's table, derived via immunoSEQ multiplex PCR, lists solely in-frame clones and lacks some. V and J calls and clone size are those listed in that table; D and trimming were worked out from the DNA. The repertoire holds around 50,000 clones, with just under 80% as singletons. Notes on this clone: The antigen remains unidentified.

Single viable CD3+CD4+CD8-CD45RO+ cells were sorted as the memory CD4+ T cells. CMV serostatus came from serum IgG against pp150, pp28, p38, p52. Total CD4+ T cells were enriched by CD4 positive selection. This receptor was obtained from an adult in good health and CMV-seronegative. The V gene is TRBV30, the J gene TRBJ2-7; D unresolved. Sequencing used memory CD4+ T cells from blood. CDR3 region: CAWSDRYEQYF. For the CDR3, the DNA is TGTGCCTGGAGTGACAGATACGAGCAGTACTTC.